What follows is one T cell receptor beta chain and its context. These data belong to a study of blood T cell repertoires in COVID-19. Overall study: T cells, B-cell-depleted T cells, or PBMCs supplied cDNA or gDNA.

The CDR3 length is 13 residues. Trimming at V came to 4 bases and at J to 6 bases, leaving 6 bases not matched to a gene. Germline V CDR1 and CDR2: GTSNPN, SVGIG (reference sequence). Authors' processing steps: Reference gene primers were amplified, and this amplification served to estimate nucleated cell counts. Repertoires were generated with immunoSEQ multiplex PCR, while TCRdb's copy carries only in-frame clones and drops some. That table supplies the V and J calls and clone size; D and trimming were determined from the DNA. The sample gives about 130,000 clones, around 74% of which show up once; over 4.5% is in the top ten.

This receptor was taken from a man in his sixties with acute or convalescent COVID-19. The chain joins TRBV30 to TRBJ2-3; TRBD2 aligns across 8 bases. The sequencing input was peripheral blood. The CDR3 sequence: CAWKVGGADTQYF. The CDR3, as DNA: TGTGCCTGGAAGGTCGGGGGGGCGGATACGCAGTATTTT.